This is a list of T cell receptor beta chains from one sample in a study of cytomegalovirus exposure and HLA in healthy donors. Measured with immunoSEQ multiplex PCR; TCRdb has only the in-frame clones, and not every one. Among about 120,000 clones listed, under 85% were seen once. Sequenced input: PBMCs. The receptors come from a man between 18 and 35 years old in good health and CMV-seropositive. Both conserved end residues are part of each CDR3. A D gene is named only where the DNA matches it firmly. The size entry is marked missing in some rows and otherwise reads once, few, many or a size class.

j_gene,v_gene,d_gene,abundance,CDR3nt,CDR3aa
TRBJ1-6,TRBV21-1,-,few,TGTGCCAGCAGCAAAGGCGCGGATTCACCCCTCCACTTT,CASSKGADSPLHF
TRBJ1-2,TRBV5-1,TRBD1,-,TGCGCCAGCAGCCTTGGACAGGGCGTAGCTAACTATGGCTACACCTTC,CASSLGQGVANYGYTF
TRBJ2-2,TRBV5-4,-,-,TGTGCCAGCAGCTTGAACAGGGAGGGCACCGGGGAGCTGTTTTTT,CASSLNREGTGELFF
TRBJ1-1,TRBV5-1,-,-,TGCGCCAGCAGCTATACAGGGTTCGGGACTGAAGCTTTCTTT,CASSYTGFGTEAFF
TRBJ2-1,TRBV11-1,-,-,TGTGCCAGCAGCTTGGAGTTCGCCTCCAATGAGCAGTTCTTC,CASSLEFASNEQFF
TRBJ2-7,TRBV2,-,-,TGTGCCAGCACCGAAGATGCGGGTACAACCTACGAGCAGTACTTC,CASTEDAGTTYEQYF
TRBJ1-2,TRBV28,-,-,TGTGCCAGCAAAAGGCAGGGGCTCTTGTCTGGCTACACCTTC,CASKRQGLLSGYTF
TRBJ2-7,TRBV7-2,-,-,TGTGCCAGCAGCACCAGACAGCTAAGGAACGAGCAGTACTTC,CASSTRQLRNEQYF
TRBJ2-7,TRBV7-9,-,-,TGTGCCAGCAGCTCCTCAGGGGTTCTCGAGCAGTACTTC,CASSSSGVLEQYF
TRBJ1-3,TRBV5-1,-,-,TGCGCCAGCAGCCGGGCGCGGGCCGACTCTGGAAACACCATATATTTT,CASSRARADSGNTIYF
TRBJ2-5,TRBV6-6,TRBD2,-,TGTGCCAGCCTTGGACTAGCGGAGACCCAGTACTTC,CASLGLAETQYF
TRBJ2-7,TRBV13,TRBD2,-,TGTGCCAGCAGCCGACGACTAGCGGATTCCTACGAGCAGTACTTC,CASSRRLADSYEQYF
TRBJ2-1,TRBV29-1,TRBD2,once,TGCAGCGTTGAATGGGCGGGGGGGCTCAGGGAGCAGTTCTTC,CSVEWAGGLREQFF
TRBJ1-3,TRBV25-1,TRBD1,few,TGTGCCAGCAGTGAAGGGTGGGACAGAGTAGGAAACACCATATATTTT,CASSEGWDRVGNTIYF
TRBJ2-1,TRBV11-2,-,-,TGTGCCACCAACGTCGAGGGAGGAGGGAGGAGATCCTACAATGAGCAGTTCTTC,CATNVEGGGRRSYNEQFF
TRBJ2-7,TRBV9,TRBD1,-,TGTGCCAGCAGCAACCCGGGACAGGGGTTCTACGAGCAGTACTTC,CASSNPGQGFYEQYF
TRBJ1-3,TRBV7-6,-,-,TGTGCCAGCAGCTTGACGGTTGGGCATGGAAACACCATATATTTT,CASSLTVGHGNTIYF
TRBJ2-2,TRBV13,-,-,TGTGCCAGCAGCTTATTCCTCGTCCGAGACAGATCATTTGCGAACACCGGGGAGCTGTTTTTT,CASSLFLVRDRSFANTGELFF
TRBJ2-7,TRBV19,TRBD2,-,TGTGCCAGTACCTCTAGCGGGCCCTCCTACGAGCAGTACTTC,CASTSSGPSYEQYF
TRBJ1-3,TRBV6-6,-,-,TGTGCCAGCAGTTACGGACATCACTCTGGAAACACCATATATTTT,CASSYGHHSGNTIYF
TRBJ2-7,TRBV4-1,-,few,TGCGCCAGCAGCCACGACCGGGACATTACCTACGAGCAGTACTTC,CASSHDRDITYEQYF
TRBJ2-7,TRBV6-5,TRBD1,-,TGTGCCAGCAGTCCAGGGGGCGTCTCCCTCTACGAGCAGTACTTC,CASSPGGVSLYEQYF
TRBJ2-2,TRBV2,TRBD2,few,TGTGCCAGCACAGTGGGGGAGGGGCGGAACACCGGGGAGCTGTTTTTT,CASTVGEGRNTGELFF